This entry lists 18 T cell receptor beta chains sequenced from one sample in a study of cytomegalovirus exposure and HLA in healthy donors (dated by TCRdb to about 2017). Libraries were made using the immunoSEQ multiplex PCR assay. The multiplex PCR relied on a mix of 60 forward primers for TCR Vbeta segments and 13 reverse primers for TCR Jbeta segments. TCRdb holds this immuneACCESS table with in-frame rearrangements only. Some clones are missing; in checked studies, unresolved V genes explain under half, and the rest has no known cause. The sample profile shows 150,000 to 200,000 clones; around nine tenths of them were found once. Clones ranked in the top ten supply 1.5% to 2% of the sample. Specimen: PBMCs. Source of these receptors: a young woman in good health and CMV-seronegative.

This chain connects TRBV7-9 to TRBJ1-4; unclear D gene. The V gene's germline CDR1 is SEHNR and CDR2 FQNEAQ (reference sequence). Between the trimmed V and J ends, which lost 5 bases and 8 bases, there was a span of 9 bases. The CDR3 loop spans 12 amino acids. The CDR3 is CASSRRGEKLFF. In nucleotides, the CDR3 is TGTGCCAGCAGCCGACGGGGAGAAAAACTGTTTTTT. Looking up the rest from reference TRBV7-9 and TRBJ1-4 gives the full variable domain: DTGVSQNPRHKITKRGQNVTFRCDPISEHNRLYWYRQTLGQGPEFLTYFQNEAQLEKSRLLSDRFSAERPKGSFSTLEIQRTEQGDSAMYLCASSRRGEKLFFGSGTQLSVL.

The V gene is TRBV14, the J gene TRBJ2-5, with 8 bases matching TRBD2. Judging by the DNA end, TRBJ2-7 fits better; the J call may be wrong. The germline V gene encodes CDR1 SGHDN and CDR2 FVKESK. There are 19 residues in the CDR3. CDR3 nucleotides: TGTGCCAGCAGCCACTTTGACCGGACTAGCAATTTAGGCTCCTACGAGCAGTACTTC. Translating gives CASSHFDRTSNLGSYEQYF.

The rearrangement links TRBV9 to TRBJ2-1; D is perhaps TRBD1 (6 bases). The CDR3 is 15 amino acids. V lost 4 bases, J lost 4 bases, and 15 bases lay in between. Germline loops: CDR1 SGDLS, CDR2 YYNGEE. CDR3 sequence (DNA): TGTGCCAGCAGCCTTACCGGGACAAATTACAATGAGCAGTTCTTC. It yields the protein CASSLTGTNYNEQFF.

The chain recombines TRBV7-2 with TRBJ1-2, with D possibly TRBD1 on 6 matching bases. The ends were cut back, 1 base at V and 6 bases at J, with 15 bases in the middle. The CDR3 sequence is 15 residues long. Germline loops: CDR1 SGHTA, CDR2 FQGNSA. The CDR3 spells CASSLVLWDINGYTF. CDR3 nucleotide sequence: TGTGCCAGCAGCTTAGTATTGTGGGACATTAATGGCTACACCTTC. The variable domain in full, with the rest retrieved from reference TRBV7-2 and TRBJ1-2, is GAGVSQSPSNKVTEKGKDVELRCDPISGHTALYWYRQSLGQGLEFLIYFQGNSAPDKSGLPSDRFSAERTGGSVSTLTIQRTQQEDSAVYLCASSLVLWDINGYTFGSGTRLTVV.

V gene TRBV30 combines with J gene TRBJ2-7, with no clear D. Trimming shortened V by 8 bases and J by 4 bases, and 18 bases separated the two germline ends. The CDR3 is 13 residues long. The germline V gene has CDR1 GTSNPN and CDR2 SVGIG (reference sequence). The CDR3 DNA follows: TGTGCCGGAGATCTAGGTACTGGATACGAGCAGTACTTC. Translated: CAGDLGTGYEQYF.

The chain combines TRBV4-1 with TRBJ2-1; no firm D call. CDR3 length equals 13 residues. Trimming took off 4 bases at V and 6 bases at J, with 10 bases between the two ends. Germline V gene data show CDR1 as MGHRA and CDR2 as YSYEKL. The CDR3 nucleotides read TGCGCCAGCAGCCCATCACCCGGCAATGAGCAGTTCTTC. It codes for CASSPSPGNEQFF.

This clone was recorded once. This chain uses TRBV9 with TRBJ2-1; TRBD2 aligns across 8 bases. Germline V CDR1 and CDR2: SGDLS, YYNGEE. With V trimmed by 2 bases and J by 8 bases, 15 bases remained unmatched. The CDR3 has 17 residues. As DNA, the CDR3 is TGTGCCAGCAGCGTCGCCCTTGGGACTAGTCAGGGGTATGAGCAGTTCTTC. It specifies CASSVALGTSQGYEQFF.

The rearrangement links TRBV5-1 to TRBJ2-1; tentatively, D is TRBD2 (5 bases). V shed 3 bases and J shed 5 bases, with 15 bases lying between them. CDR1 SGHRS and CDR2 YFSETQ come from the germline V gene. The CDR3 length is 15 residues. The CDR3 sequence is CASSSLGVVDNEQFF. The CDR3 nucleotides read TGCGCCAGCAGCTCCCTCGGGGTGGTGGACAATGAGCAGTTCTTC.

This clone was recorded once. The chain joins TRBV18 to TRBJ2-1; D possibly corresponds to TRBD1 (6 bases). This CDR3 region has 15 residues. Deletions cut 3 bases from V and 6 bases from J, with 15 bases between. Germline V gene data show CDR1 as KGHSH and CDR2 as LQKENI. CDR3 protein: CASSPYQGTGNEQFF. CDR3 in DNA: TGTGCCAGCTCACCGTACCAGGGGACCGGCAATGAGCAGTTCTTC. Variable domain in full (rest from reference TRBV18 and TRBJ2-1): NAGVMQNPRHLVRRRGQEARLRCSPMKGHSHVYWYRQLPEEGLKFMVYLQKENIIDESGMPKERFSAEFPKEGPSILRIQQVVRGDSAAYFCASSPYQGTGNEQFFGPGTRLTVL.

CDR3: CASSSLQGASDTQYF. CDR3 nucleotides: TGTGCCAGCAGCTCACTCCAGGGGGCATCGGATACGCAGTATTTT. The chain uses TRBV5-4 and TRBJ2-3; TRBD1 agrees at 8 bases. V trimming: 3 bases; J trimming: 6 bases; junction bases outside the gene matches: 9. The CDR3 spans 15 residues. The germline CDR1 and CDR2 sequences are SGHNT and YYREEE (reference sequence). Full variable domain (remainder filled in from reference TRBV5-4 and TRBJ2-3): ETGVTQSPTHLIKTRGQQVTLRCSSQSGHNTVSWYQQALGQGPQFIFQYYREEENGRGNFPPRFSGLQFPNYSSELNVNALELDDSALYLCASSSLQGASDTQYFGPGTRLTVL.

The CDR3 sequence is CASSLGLAGGRETQYF. For the CDR3, the DNA is TGCGCCAGCAGCCTCGGACTAGCGGGAGGACGAGAGACCCAGTACTTC. This rearrangement joins TRBV5-1 to TRBJ2-5; 14 bases match TRBD2. This CDR3 region has 16 residues. Germline V lookup: CDR1 SGHRS, CDR2 YFSETQ. The ends lost 4 bases at V and 4 bases at J; junction bases unmatched: 6.

As DNA, the CDR3 is TGTGCCAGTACCCGGGGAGGGCAGCTCAATCAGCCCCAGCATTTT. This translates into CASTRGGQLNQPQHF. This chain links TRBV19 with TRBJ1-5; D not resolved. Trimming cost V 7 bases and J 3 bases, with 16 bases left between them. CDR1 and CDR2 from the germline V gene are LNHDA and SQIVND (reference sequence). This CDR3 is 15 amino acids long.

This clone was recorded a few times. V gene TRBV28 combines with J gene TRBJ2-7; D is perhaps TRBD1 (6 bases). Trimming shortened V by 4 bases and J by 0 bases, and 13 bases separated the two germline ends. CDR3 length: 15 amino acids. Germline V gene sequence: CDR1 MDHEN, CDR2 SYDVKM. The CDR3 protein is CASSSVGQLSYEQYF. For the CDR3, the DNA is TGTGCCAGCAGTTCCGTGGGACAACTCTCCTACGAGCAGTACTTC.

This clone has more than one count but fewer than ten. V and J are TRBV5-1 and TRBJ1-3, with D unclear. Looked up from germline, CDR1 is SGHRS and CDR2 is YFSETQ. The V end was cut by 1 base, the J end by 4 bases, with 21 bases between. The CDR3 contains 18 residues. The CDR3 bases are TGCGCCAGCAGCTTGAAGGCTTGGAACAGCACGGAAGGAAACACCATATATTTT. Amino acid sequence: CASSLKAWNSTEGNTIYF.

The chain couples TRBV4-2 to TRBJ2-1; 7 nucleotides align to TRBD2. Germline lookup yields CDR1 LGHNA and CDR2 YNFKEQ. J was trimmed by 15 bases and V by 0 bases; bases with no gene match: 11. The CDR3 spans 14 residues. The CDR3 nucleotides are TGTGCCAGCAGCCAAGAGGGGGGGAGGTGGGGGGGGTTCTTC. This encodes CASSQEGGRWGGFF.

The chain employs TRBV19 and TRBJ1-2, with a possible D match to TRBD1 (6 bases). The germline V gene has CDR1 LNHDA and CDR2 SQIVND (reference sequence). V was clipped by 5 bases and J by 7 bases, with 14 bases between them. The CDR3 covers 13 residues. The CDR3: CASSEQGKGGYTF. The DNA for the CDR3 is TGTGCCAGTAGTGAACAGGGAAAAGGTGGCTACACCTTC.

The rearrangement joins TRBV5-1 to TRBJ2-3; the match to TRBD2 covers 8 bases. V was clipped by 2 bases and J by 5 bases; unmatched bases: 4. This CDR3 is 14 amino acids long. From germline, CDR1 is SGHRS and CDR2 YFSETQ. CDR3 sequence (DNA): TGCGCCAGCAGCTTCGGGGGGGATCAAGATACGCAGTATTTT. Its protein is CASSFGGDQDTQYF.

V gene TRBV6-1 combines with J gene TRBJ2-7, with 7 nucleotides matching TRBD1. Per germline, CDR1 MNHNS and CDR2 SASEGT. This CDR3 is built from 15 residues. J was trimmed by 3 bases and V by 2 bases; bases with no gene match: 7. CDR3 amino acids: CASSEIFWDSYEQYF. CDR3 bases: TGTGCCAGCAGTGAAATTTTTTGGGACAGCTACGAGCAGTACTTC.